This T cell receptor beta chain was observed in a study of T cell repertoires in cytomegalovirus infection. About the research overall: TCR beta signatures that were public indicated CMV infection and matching HLA type.

A word on this clonotype: The antigen remains unidentified.

Study findings and constraints: Summed frequency of public TCR beta families distinguished CMV carriers with the relevant HLA. The ex vivo response was dominated by HLA-C-restricted CMV-specific TCR beta clonotypes.

One entry per CDR3 protein results from TCRdb running MiXCR on the reads. The table records about 37,000 distinct CDR3 sequences, about 48% of them present only once. The TCR sequence derives from a human donor in good health (CMV status not recorded). Some clones in this sample may be carry-over from other donors' samples. The specimen was CD8+ T cells from cultured PBMCs, collected from culture after CMV antigen stimulation.

Here the CDR3 DNA reads TGTGCCATCAGTGAAGGATCCTACGAGCAGTACTTC. Translated, it gives CAISEGSYEQYF. The V and J genes are TRBV10-3 and TRBJ2-7, with no clear D. V was pared by 3 bases and J by 1 base, with 4 bases between. CDR3 length: 12 residues. Germline V gene sequence: CDR1 ENHRY, CDR2 SYGVKD.